The 15 T cell receptor beta chains below all came from one sample that was sequenced in a study of OX40 agonist ivuxolimab in advanced cancers. Profiling relied on immunoSEQ multiplex PCR, and the TCRdb table lists in-frame clones only, not all of them. The sample yields around 40,000 clones, about 83% seen once. Sequences were derived from CD4+ or CD8+ T cells sorted from blood, sampled in a trial of the OX40 agonist ivuxolimab. The receptor source for this set is an adult with an advanced solid tumor such as melanoma, head and neck, liver or kidney cancer.

The gene calls are TRBV18 and TRBJ2-1, with D maybe TRBD1 (6 bases). The CDR3 has 17 amino acids. Germline V gives CDR1 KGHSH, CDR2 LQKENI. V was cut by 6 bases and J by 6 bases, with 24 bases left in between. The CDR3 DNA is TGTGCCAGCTCGCCAACCCCGGGACAAGGGGACCTCAATGAGCAGTTCTTC. Translating it yields CASSPTPGQGDLNEQFF.

This chain connects TRBV9 to TRBJ2-3; D uncertain. This CDR3 has 14 amino acids. Germline assignment: CDR1 SGDLS and CDR2 YYNGEE. Trimming took 4 bases from V and 0 from J, leaving 9 bases between them. For the CDR3, the DNA is TGTGCCAGCAGCCGCCCCGGTAGCACAGATACGCAGTATTTT. It translates to CASSRPGSTDTQYF.

The chain recombines TRBV19 with TRBJ2-5; D is possibly TRBD1 (5 bases). The DNA end is more similar to TRBJ2-7, so the J call may be wrong. The V gene's germline CDR1 is LNHDA and CDR2 SQIVND (reference sequence). The CDR3 runs 13 residues. The CDR3 DNA sequence: TGTGCCAGTAGTAGGAAGGGGACCTACGAGCAGTACTTC. Amino acids: CASSRKGTYEQYF.

The chain carries TRBV5-1 and TRBJ2-1; D may correspond to TRBD1 or TRBD2 (6 bases each). The V gene lost 4 bases and the J gene lost 5 bases, with 16 bases spanning the gap. Germline CDR1 is SGHRS and CDR2 is YFSETQ. The CDR3 length is 15 residues. The CDR3 coding sequence is TGCGCCAGCAGCCGTATAGGGGGGTCCAACAATGAGCAGTTCTTC. Its translation: CASSRIGGSNNEQFF.

Only a few counts were recorded for this clone. The genes are TRBV7-2 and TRBJ2-5, with TRBD2 identical over 9 bases. V was pared by 5 bases and J by 1 base, with 14 bases of the junction left unmatched. The CDR3 totals 18 residues. Germline CDR1 reads SGHTA; CDR2 reads FQGNSA. The CDR3 nucleotides are TGTGCCAGCAGCCCCGGACTAGCGTTCTCAGGGGTCCAAGAGACCCAGTACTTC. It translates to CASSPGLAFSGVQETQYF.

The J gene is TRBJ2-2, the V gene TRBV11-2, with 12 positions matching TRBD2. V was pared by 3 bases and J by 6 bases, with 8 bases of the junction left unmatched. The germline gives CDR1 SGHAT, CDR2 FQNNGV. The CDR3 consists of 17 residues. The CDR3 sequence: CASSLWASGGDAGELFF. In DNA form, the CDR3 reads TGTGCCAGCAGCTTGTGGGCTAGCGGGGGGGACGCCGGGGAGCTGTTTTTT.

This sequence joins TRBV5-5 and TRBJ2-7; no clear D. V lost 3 bases and J lost 3, with 10 bases in between. The CDR3 consists of 13 residues. Looked up from germline, CDR1 is SGHKS and CDR2 is YYEKEE (reference sequence). CDR3 loop: CASSSGPYYEQYF. The DNA of the CDR3 is TGTGCCAGCAGCTCCGGGCCGTACTACGAGCAGTACTTC.

The rearrangement uses TRBV6-1 and TRBJ2-7, with D possibly matching TRBD1 (5 bases). Germline CDR1 MNHNS, CDR2 SASEGT. V was pared by 10 bases and J by 2 bases, with 15 bases between. The CDR3 extends over 13 amino acids. CDR3 coding DNA: TGTGCCATGGGCCGAGACAGCACCTACGAGCAGTACTTC. It specifies CAMGRDSTYEQYF.

A remark on this clone: One junction end does not reproduce the germline sequence, and a read error may be involved. The chain combines TRBV7-7 with TRBJ1-1, with D maybe TRBD1 (5 bases). Germline V gene data show CDR1 as SSHAT and CDR2 as FNYEAQ (reference sequence). The CDR3 has 13 residues. CDR3 amino acids: CASSLDRGTEAFF. Written as DNA, the CDR3 is TGTGCTAGCAGCTTAGATAGGGGCACTGAAGCTTTCTTT. The whole variable domain, filled in from reference TRBV7-7 and TRBJ1-1, reads GAGVSQSPRYKVTKRGQDVTLRCDPISSHATLYWYQQALGQGPEFLTYFNYEAQPDKSGLPSDRFSAERPEGSISTLTIQRTEQRDSAMYRCASSLDRGTEAFFGQGTRLTVV.

The chain joins TRBV6-5 to TRBJ1-5, with D uncertain. The CDR3 extends over 14 amino acids. CDR1 and CDR2 from the germline V gene are MNHEY and SVGAGI. V lost 6 bases, J lost 2 bases, and 11 bases lay in between. The CDR3 is CASSPSVGNQPQHF. The CDR3 bases are TGTGCCAGCAGCCCCTCGGTTGGCAATCAGCCCCAGCATTTT.

This clone was counted a single time. The gene calls are TRBV4-3 and TRBJ2-3, with D possibly being TRBD2 (6 bases). Looked up from germline, CDR1 is LGHNA and CDR2 is YSLEER. The ends were cut back, 1 base at V and 2 bases at J, with 10 bases in the middle. The CDR3 consists of 15 residues. As DNA, the CDR3 is TGCGCCAGCAGCCAAGCACTAGCCCACACAGATACGCAGTATTTT. This sequence encodes CASSQALAHTDTQYF.

V and J are TRBV28 and TRBJ2-7; D is perhaps TRBD1 or TRBD2 (5 bases each). The CDR3 spans 13 residues. CDR1 MDHEN and CDR2 SYDVKM come from the germline V gene. V shed 6 bases and J shed 6 bases, with 15 bases lying between them. CDR3: CASRRDVGGEQYF. DNA for the CDR3: TGTGCCAGCAGAAGGGACGTAGGAGGCGAGCAGTACTTC.

By its share, this clone is medium-sized. This chain connects TRBV9 to TRBJ2-1; D might be TRBD2 (6 bases). Trimming cost V 4 bases and J 14 bases, with 16 bases left between them. Germline loops: CDR1 SGDLS, CDR2 YYNGEE. This CDR3 contains 12 residues. The CDR3 sequence is CASSSRGGEKFF. Written as DNA, the CDR3 is TGTGCCAGCAGCTCTAGAGGCGGGGAAAAGTTCTTC.

In DNA, the CDR3 is TGTGCCAGCAGCCCGGGTCCTCCCCAGCAGTACTTC. It is translated as CASSPGPPQQYF. The V and J genes are TRBV5-5 and TRBJ2-7; D gene uncertain. The CDR3 is made up of 12 amino acids. CDR1 and CDR2 (germline): SGHKS, YYEKEE (reference sequence). V lost 4 bases, J lost 8 bases, and 13 bases lay in between.

J is TRBJ1-2 and V is TRBV27, with TRBD1 matching over 7 bases. Germline assignment: CDR1 MNHEY and CDR2 SMNVEV (reference sequence). V was clipped by 5 bases and J by 0 bases; unmatched bases: 18. CDR3 length: 19 amino acids. The DNA of the CDR3 is TGTGCCAGCAGTATACAGGGGCCAGGGTACGGGGGGTCTAACTATGGCTACACCTTC. Translated: CASSIQGPGYGGSNYGYTF.